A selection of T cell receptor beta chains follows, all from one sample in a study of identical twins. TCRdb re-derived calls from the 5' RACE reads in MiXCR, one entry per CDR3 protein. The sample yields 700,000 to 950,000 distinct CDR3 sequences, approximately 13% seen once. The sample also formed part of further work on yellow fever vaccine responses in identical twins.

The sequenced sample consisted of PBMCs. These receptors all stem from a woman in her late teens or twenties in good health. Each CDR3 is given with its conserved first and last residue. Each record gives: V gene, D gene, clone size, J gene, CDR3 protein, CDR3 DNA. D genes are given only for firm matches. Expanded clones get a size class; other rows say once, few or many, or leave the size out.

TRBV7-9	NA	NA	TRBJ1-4	CASSLRTVVPGNEKLFF	TGTGCCAGCAGCCTACGGACAGTGGTTCCTGGGAATGAAAAACTGTTTTTT
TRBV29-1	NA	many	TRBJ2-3	CSGARGTLGTDTQYF	TGCAGCGGCGCCAGGGGTACCCTCGGCACAGATACGCAGTATTTT
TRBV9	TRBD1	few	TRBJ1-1	CASSFGTGVVEAFF	TGTGCCAGCAGCTTCGGGACAGGGGTTGTTGAAGCTTTCTTT
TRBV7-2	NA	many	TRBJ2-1	CASSLGYYNEQFF	TGTGCCAGCAGCTTAGGGTACTACAATGAGCAGTTCTTC
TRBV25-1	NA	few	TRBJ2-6	CASSESRGAGANVLTF	TGTGCCAGCAGTGAATCCCGGGGTGCTGGGGCCAACGTCCTGACTTTC
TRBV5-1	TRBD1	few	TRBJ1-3	CASSLVFRDRSSGNTIYF	TGCGCCAGCAGCTTGGTGTTTCGGGACAGGAGCTCTGGAAACACCATATATTTT
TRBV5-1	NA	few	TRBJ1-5	CASSLGETPAGDQPQHF	TGCGCCAGCAGCTTGGGTGAAACCCCCGCAGGGGATCAGCCCCAGCATTTT
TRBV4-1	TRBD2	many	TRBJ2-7	CASSQDLREPYEQYF	TGCGCCAGCAGCCAAGATTTGCGGGAGCCCTACGAGCAGTACTTC
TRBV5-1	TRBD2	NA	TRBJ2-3	CASSEGPSGTTDTQYF	TGCGCCAGCAGCGAGGGGCCTAGCGGGACCACAGATACGCAGTATTTT
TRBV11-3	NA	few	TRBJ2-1	CASSRRGVTYNEQFF	TGTGCCAGCAGCCGACGAGGGGTCACCTACAATGAGCAGTTCTTC
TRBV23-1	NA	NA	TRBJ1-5	CASRNQPQHF	TGCGCCAGCAGAAATCAGCCCCAGCATTTT
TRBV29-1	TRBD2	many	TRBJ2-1	CSVSPQGKREVYNEQFF	TGCAGCGTTTCCCCCCAGGGGAAGCGGGAGGTTTACAATGAGCAGTTCTTC
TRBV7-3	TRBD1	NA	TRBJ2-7	CASSPSGQAVEQYF	TGTGCCAGCAGCCCCTCGGGACAGGCGGTCGAGCAGTACTTC
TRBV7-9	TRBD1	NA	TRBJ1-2	CASSPRGRPGYTF	TGTGCCAGCAGCCCCAGGGGGCGACCGGGCTACACCTTC
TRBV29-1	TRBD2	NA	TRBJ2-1	CSVEGGTSADNEQFF	TGCAGCGTTGAAGGCGGGACTAGCGCGGACAATGAGCAGTTCTTC
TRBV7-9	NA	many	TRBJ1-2	CASSFPANYGYTF	TGTGCCAGCAGCTTTCCGGCTAACTATGGCTACACCTTC
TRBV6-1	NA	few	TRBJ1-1	CASKGYLNTEAFF	TGTGCCAGCAAGGGGTATTTGAACACTGAAGCTTTCTTT
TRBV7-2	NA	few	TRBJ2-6	CASSLVGLSGANVLTF	TGTGCCAGCAGCTTAGTAGGGCTCTCTGGGGCCAACGTCCTGACTTTC
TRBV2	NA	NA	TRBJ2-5	CASRGGQGFGTQYF	TGTGCCAGCAGGGGGGGCCAGGGATTCGGGACCCAGTACTTC
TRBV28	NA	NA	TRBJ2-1	CASSLTVPLGGNEQFF	TGTGCCAGCAGTTTAACGGTCCCTCTTGGCGGCAATGAGCAGTTCTTC